The rows below give T cell receptor beta chains drawn from one sample of a study of blood T cell repertoires in COVID-19. Measured with immunoSEQ multiplex PCR; TCRdb has only the in-frame clones, and not every one. The table includes roughly 120,000 clones, roughly 80% detected once. Specimen: peripheral blood. The receptors stem from a man between 65 and 85 years old with acute or convalescent COVID-19. CDR3s include the opening cysteine and the closing phenylalanine or tryptophan. A D gene is named only where the DNA matches it firmly. The size entry is marked missing in some rows and otherwise reads once, few, many or a size class.

j_call | v_call | cdr3_length | clone_size | d_call | cdr3_nt | cdr3_aa
TRBJ2-1 | TRBV11-2 | 15 | NA | NA | TGTGCCAGCAGCCAAGGACTACACTCATACAATGAGCAGTTCTTC | CASSQGLHSYNEQFF
TRBJ1-2 | TRBV10-3 | 15 | NA | TRBD1 | TGTGCCATCAGTGATCAGATACAGGGGGTGAGAGGCTACACCTTC | CAISDQIQGVRGYTF
TRBJ1-4 | TRBV18 | 15 | NA | TRBD1 | TGTGCCAGCTCACCTAGACAGGGGCTGGCGGAAAAACTGTTTTTT | CASSPRQGLAEKLFF
TRBJ2-1 | TRBV7-3 | 13 | few | TRBD2 | TGTGCCAGCAGCCTCCGGACTAGCGGTGAGCAGTTCTTC | CASSLRTSGEQFF
TRBJ2-2 | TRBV12-5 | 17 | NA | NA | TGTGCTAGTGGTTTGTCCACCCCGGGACAGAACACCGGGGAGCTGTTTTTT | CASGLSTPGQNTGELFF
TRBJ1-4 | TRBV7-9 | 14 | NA | TRBD1 | TGTGCCAGCACTCAACAGGGGGCAGGGGAAAAACTGTTTTTT | CASTQQGAGEKLFF
TRBJ2-1 | TRBV5-8 | 15 | NA | TRBD2 | TGTGCCAGCAGCTTAACTAGCGGAGACTACAATGAGCAGTTCTTC | CASSLTSGDYNEQFF
TRBJ2-5 | TRBV7-3 | 13 | NA | NA | TGTGCCAGCAGCTTACTGCGGGAAGAGACCCAGTACTTC | CASSLLREETQYF
TRBJ1-1 | TRBV14 | 14 | NA | NA | TGTGCCAGCAGCCAAGATCCCGGGTACACTGAAGCTTTCTTT | CASSQDPGYTEAFF
TRBJ1-2 | TRBV12-5 | 16 | NA | TRBD1 | TGTGCTAGTGGTTTGGTACTAGGACAGGGCAGCTATGGCTACACCTTC | CASGLVLGQGSYGYTF
TRBJ2-7 | TRBV14 | 17 | once | TRBD1 | TGTGCCAGCAGCCAAGAAATCCGGACAGGGCCAGCGTACGAGCAGTACTTC | CASSQEIRTGPAYEQYF
TRBJ1-2 | TRBV7-2 | 14 | NA | TRBD1 | TGTGCCAGCAGCTTACCAGGGGGTAGCTATGGCTACACCTTC | CASSLPGGSYGYTF
TRBJ2-7 | TRBV11-2 | 15 | NA | NA | TGTGCCAGCAGTCAAGGCGCGTTTTCTGGGCTCGAGCAGTACTTC | CASSQGAFSGLEQYF
TRBJ1-5 | TRBV2 | 14 | NA | NA | TGTGCCAGCAGAGGAGGGCAGGCGTATCAGCCCCAGCATTTT | CASRGGQAYQPQHF
TRBJ2-3 | TRBV4-1 | 17 | few | TRBD2 | TGCGCCAGCAGCCAAGAATTGTACGGGAGGGGCACAGATACGCAGTATTTT | CASSQELYGRGTDTQYF
TRBJ1-2 | TRBV27 | 15 | NA | NA | TGTGCCAGCAGTTTAAGGGGCCTTGAACCTTATGGCTACACCTTC | CASSLRGLEPYGYTF
TRBJ2-7 | TRBV10-2 | 14 | NA | TRBD2 | TGCGCCAGCAGGAGGACTAGCGACTCCTACGAGCAGTACTTC | CASRRTSDSYEQYF
TRBJ1-2 | TRBV20-1 | 14 | NA | NA | TGCAGTGCTAGTCACCCAGGGCAAATGAGTGGCTACACCTTC | CSASHPGQMSGYTF
TRBJ1-3 | TRBV11-2 | 16 | NA | NA | TGTGCCAGCAGCTTATCGGGAGAGTTGCCTGGAAACACCATATATTTT | CASSLSGELPGNTIYF
TRBJ1-4 | TRBV27 | 16 | NA | TRBD1 | TGTGCCAGCAGTTTCCTCCCGACAGGGACTAATGAAAAACTGTTTTTT | CASSFLPTGTNEKLFF
TRBJ2-1 | TRBV6-5 | 12 | NA | NA | TGTGCCAGCAGTTCCGCCTACAATGAGCAGTTCTTC | CASSSAYNEQFF
TRBJ2-3 | TRBV27 | 16 | NA | NA | TGTGCCAGCAGCTATAGGCCGGGTCCTGGCGCAGATACGCAGTATTTT | CASSYRPGPGADTQYF
TRBJ1-2 | TRBV29-1 | 13 | few | TRBD1 | TGCAGCGTTGTACGCGACAGGGAGGAAGGCTACACCTTC | CSVVRDREEGYTF
TRBJ1-2 | TRBV6-5 | 14 | NA | NA | TGTGCCAGCAGATCCGGACGGGCCGGGAGAGGCTACACCTTC | CASRSGRAGRGYTF
TRBJ2-7 | TRBV7-8 | 17 | NA | TRBD2 | TGTGCCAGCAGCTCCCCGGGCGCGTCTAGCGGCCCCTACGAGCAGTACTTC | CASSSPGASSGPYEQYF
TRBJ1-1 | TRBV6-5 | 14 | NA | TRBD1 | TGTGCCAGCTCGGGACAGGCAATGAACACTGAAGCTTTCTTT | CASSGQAMNTEAFF
TRBJ1-1 | TRBV12-3/TRBV12-4 | 11 | NA | TRBD1 | TGTGCCAGCAGTTTAGGGACAGGGGCTTTCTTT | CASSLGTGAFF
TRBJ2-2 | TRBV5-5 | 16 | few | NA | TGTGCCAGCAGCTTGGTGTCCCTTAGGAGCACCGGGGAGCTGTTTTTT | CASSLVSLRSTGELFF
TRBJ2-3 | TRBV5-4 | 14 | NA | NA | TGTGCCAGCAGCTTGGCGGGAGTGGCAGATACGCAGTATTTT | CASSLAGVADTQYF
TRBJ1-2 | TRBV4-3 | 17 | few | NA | TGCGCCAGCAGCCATTCCGCCAAGGGGCAGGGGAGTTATGGCTACACCTTC | CASSHSAKGQGSYGYTF
TRBJ1-2 | TRBV2 | 17 | NA | NA | TGTGCCAGCAGTGAAGACCTACCACAGGGTCTGAGCGATGGCTACACCTTC | CASSEDLPQGLSDGYTF
TRBJ2-5 | TRBV5-1 | 16 | NA | TRBD2 | TGCGCCAGCAGCTTGGGACTCGGGGGGGCCGAGGAGACCCAGTACTTC | CASSLGLGGAEETQYF
TRBJ2-7 | TRBV3-1/TRBV3-2 | 13 | few | TRBD2 | TGTGCCAGCAGCACCCTAGCGGGCTACGAGCAGTACTTC | CASSTLAGYEQYF
TRBJ1-5 | TRBV3-1/TRBV3-2 | 16 | NA | TRBD1 | TGTGCCAGCAGCCCCAACGGACAGGGGGCGGGTCAGCCCCAGCATTTT | CASSPNGQGAGQPQHF
TRBJ2-7 | TRBV6-4 | 15 | NA | NA | TGTGCCAGCAGTGACCCGTGGGGCAGGGACTACGAGCAGTACTTC | CASSDPWGRDYEQYF
TRBJ1-5 | TRBV4-1 | 16 | few | TRBD1 | TGCGCCAGCAGCCAAGACCCAGGGGGTCGTAATCAGCCCCAGCATTTT | CASSQDPGGRNQPQHF
TRBJ2-3 | TRBV7-9 | 15 | few | NA | TGTGCCAGCACCGCTAGCGCATCTTTCACAGATACGCAGTATTTT | CASTASASFTDTQYF